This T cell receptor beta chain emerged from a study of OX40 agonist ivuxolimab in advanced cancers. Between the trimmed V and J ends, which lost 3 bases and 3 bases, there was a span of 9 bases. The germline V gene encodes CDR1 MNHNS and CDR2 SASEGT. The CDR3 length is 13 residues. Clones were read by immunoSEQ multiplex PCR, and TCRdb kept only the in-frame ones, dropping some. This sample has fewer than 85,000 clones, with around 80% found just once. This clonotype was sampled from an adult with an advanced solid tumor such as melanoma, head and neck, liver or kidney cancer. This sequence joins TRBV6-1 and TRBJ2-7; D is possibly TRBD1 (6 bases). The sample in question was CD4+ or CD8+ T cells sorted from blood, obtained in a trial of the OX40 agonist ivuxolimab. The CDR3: CASSEDSLYEQYV. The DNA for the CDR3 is TGTGCCAGCAGTGAGGACAGCCTCTACGAGCAGTACGTC.